The 9 T cell receptor beta chains below come from one sample, sequenced in a study of T cells after yellow fever vaccination. TCRdb analysed the 5' RACE reads with MiXCR anew, one entry per CDR3 protein. The sample includes roughly 330,000 distinct CDR3 sequences, 3% to 4.5% of them seen just once. This material consisted of PBMCs, taken 5 days after the yellow fever booster vaccination. The receptors originated from a man aged 18 to 29 who received the YFV17D yellow fever vaccine.

This clonotype was picked up a small number of times. The chain is built from TRBV7-2 and TRBJ2-2; D is undetermined. CDR3 length: 13 residues. The germline V and J ends were trimmed by 2 bases and 6 bases, with 7 bases remaining between them. Germline V gene data show CDR1 as SGHTA and CDR2 as FQGNSA. For the CDR3, the DNA is TGTGCCAGCAGCTTATCCCCGCCCGGGGAGCTGTTTTTT. Translation gives CASSLSPPGELFF.

The genes are TRBV27 and TRBJ1-2; 11 bases are shared with TRBD1. Germline V lookup: CDR1 MNHEY, CDR2 SMNVEV (reference sequence). The CDR3 contains 17 residues. The CDR3 spells CAVSHGTGGQGYYGYTF. DNA for the CDR3: TGTGCAGTATCACACGGGACAGGGGGTCAGGGGTACTATGGCTACACCTTC.

This clonotype was recorded at least ten times. The CDR3 loop is CASSLGGAGWDQPQHF. The CDR3 nucleotides are TGCGCCAGCAGCTTGGGGGGCGCAGGGTGGGATCAGCCCCAGCATTTT. This rearrangement joins TRBV5-1 to TRBJ1-5, with a possible D match to TRBD1 (5 bases). Germline V gives CDR1 SGHRS, CDR2 YFSETQ. V was clipped by 0 bases and J by 5 bases, with 15 bases between them. This CDR3 has 16 residues. The entire variable domain, with the rest obtained from reference TRBV5-1 and TRBJ1-5, is as follows: KAGVTQTPRYLIKTRGQQVTLSCSPISGHRSVSWYQQTPGQGLQFLFEYFSETQRNKGNFPGRFSGRQFSNSRSEMNVSTLELGDSALYLCASSLGGAGWDQPQHFGDGTRLSIL.

The chain couples TRBV27 to TRBJ1-5; perhaps TRBD1 as D (6 bases). V was pared by 5 bases and J by 5 bases, with 10 bases between. There are 13 residues in the CDR3. Per the germline V gene, CDR1 is MNHEY and CDR2 is SMNVEV (reference sequence). DNA for the CDR3: TGTGCCAGCAGTATGAACAGGGATCAGCCCCAGCATTTT. Its translation is CASSMNRDQPQHF.

This clonotype was counted ten times or more. The J gene is TRBJ1-3, the V gene TRBV27, with TRBD1 matching over 7 bases. Germline assignment: CDR1 MNHEY and CDR2 SMNVEV (reference sequence). This CDR3 has 14 residues. V lost 4 bases and J lost 3; bases outside the gene matches: 3. In DNA, the CDR3 is TGTGCCAGCAGTTCTACAGGGGATGGAAACACCATATATTTT. It translates to CASSSTGDGNTIYF.

This clonotype was detected a few times. The chain joins TRBV25-1 to TRBJ2-3; TRBD1 matches at 8 bases. V was pared by 2 bases and J by 5 bases, with 12 bases of the junction left unmatched. CDR1 is MGHDK and CDR2 is SYGVNS in the germline V gene. This CDR3 spans 17 amino acids. CDR3 sequence (DNA): TGTGCCAGCAGTGAAAGGGGCAGGGGGCCATCTGGAGATACGCAGTATTTT. Amino acids: CASSERGRGPSGDTQYF.

Here the CDR3 reads CAQRLQSYEQYV. The DNA for the CDR3 is TGCGCCCAACGGTTACAGAGCTACGAGCAGTACGTC. The J gene is TRBJ2-7, the V gene TRBV4-3; no firm D call. V lost 11 bases and J 3 bases, leaving 14 bases between the germline ends. Germline V gene data show CDR1 as LGHNA and CDR2 as YSLEER. The CDR3 is 12 amino acids.

This clonotype was counted ten times or more. The rearrangement links TRBV20-1 to TRBJ1-6; no clear D gene. The CDR3 runs to 16 residues. The V and J ends lost 5 bases and 5 bases respectively, with 19 bases between them. Per the germline V gene, CDR1 is DFQATT and CDR2 is SNEGSKA (reference sequence). CDR3 DNA sequence: TGCAGTGCTCCAGAACCCAATAAACTCGATAATTCACCCCTCCACTTT. Its translation: CSAPEPNKLDNSPLHF.

This clonotype was detected a few times. The chain links TRBV16 to TRBJ1-2, with a tentative D call TRBD1 (6 bases). V gave up 4 bases and J gave up 8 bases, with 14 bases separating them. The germline V gene has CDR1 KGHSY and CDR2 FQNENV. The CDR3 is made up of 13 amino acids. DNA for the CDR3: TGTGCCAGCAGCCCCCGCACGGGGGGCGGCTACACCTTC. Translation: CASSPRTGGGYTF.